A selection of T cell receptor beta chains follows, all from one sample in a study of glioma-infiltrating T cells after dendritic cell vaccination. Only in-frame clones appear in the TCRdb table, and some are missing; sequencing was by immunoSEQ multiplex PCR. The sample consists of roughly 85,000 clones, 85% of them appearing once. The specimen comprised blood, sampled after dendritic cell vaccination. The receptors stem from a human donor with glioblastoma. The CDR3 runs from the conserved cysteine through the conserved F or W. Each record gives: J gene, V gene, clone size, D gene, CDR3 protein, CDR3 DNA. The D gene is left open where the match is weak. Some rows mark clone size as missing; the rest say once, few, many or name a class of expanded clone.

j_gene: TRBJ2-5
v_gene: TRBV4-1
abundance: once
d_gene: -
CDR3aa: CASSLRSIGGMGETQYF
CDR3nt: TGCGCCAGCAGCCTCCGCTCGATAGGGGGTATGGGGGAGACCCAGTACTTC

j_gene: TRBJ1-1
v_gene: TRBV28
abundance: -
d_gene: -
CDR3aa: CASSLSTKGPPNTEAFF
CDR3nt: TGTGCCAGCAGTTTATCGACGAAGGGGCCCCCGAACACTGAAGCTTTCTTT

j_gene: TRBJ1-6
v_gene: TRBV9
abundance: -
d_gene: -
CDR3aa: CASSVAPRQGLSSYNSPLHF
CDR3nt: TGTGCCAGCAGCGTAGCACCTCGGCAGGGGTTGAGCTCCTATAATTCACCCCTCCACTTT

j_gene: TRBJ2-1
v_gene: TRBV6-6
abundance: once
d_gene: TRBD2
CDR3aa: CASHSTRGGDLNEQFF
CDR3nt: TGTGCCAGCCATTCAACCCGCGGGGGGGATCTCAATGAGCAGTTCTTC

j_gene: TRBJ1-2
v_gene: TRBV28
abundance: -
d_gene: TRBD1
CDR3aa: CASSPTGALNYGYTF
CDR3nt: TGTGCCAGCAGTCCCACAGGGGCCCTTAACTATGGCTACACCTTC

j_gene: TRBJ1-3
v_gene: TRBV2
abundance: -
d_gene: -
CDR3aa: CASRTRDTIYF
CDR3nt: TGTGCCAGCAGAACTCGGGACACCATATATTTT

j_gene: TRBJ2-3
v_gene: TRBV5-1
abundance: -
d_gene: TRBD2
CDR3aa: CASSPGLLSTDTQYF
CDR3nt: TGCGCCAGCAGCCCGGGACTACTTAGCACAGATACGCAGTATTTT

j_gene: TRBJ2-5
v_gene: TRBV9
abundance: -
d_gene: TRBD2
CDR3aa: CASSQTGTSGGSEETQYF
CDR3nt: TGTGCCAGCAGCCAAACCGGGACTAGCGGGGGGTCGGAAGAGACCCAGTACTTC

j_gene: TRBJ2-1
v_gene: TRBV5-6
abundance: -
d_gene: TRBD1
CDR3aa: CASSIVQGATVTPYNEQFF
CDR3nt: TGTGCCAGCAGCATCGTACAGGGGGCAACTGTTACCCCCTACAATGAGCAGTTCTTC

j_gene: TRBJ1-3
v_gene: TRBV7-2
abundance: -
d_gene: -
CDR3aa: CASSLLGPGNTIYF
CDR3nt: TGTGCCAGCAGCTTACTGGGCCCTGGAAACACCATATATTTT

j_gene: TRBJ1-1
v_gene: TRBV5-1
abundance: few
d_gene: -
CDR3aa: CASSPTAHLTEAFF
CDR3nt: TGCGCCAGCAGCCCAACCGCGCATCTAACTGAAGCTTTCTTT

j_gene: TRBJ2-7
v_gene: TRBV27
abundance: once
d_gene: TRBD1
CDR3aa: CASSSQGAEEQYF
CDR3nt: TGTGCCAGCAGTTCCCAGGGGGCAGAGGAGCAGTACTTC

j_gene: TRBJ1-3
v_gene: TRBV6-1
abundance: -
d_gene: -
CDR3aa: CASSDGFTIYF
CDR3nt: TGTGCCAGCAGTGACGGGTTCACCATATATTTT

j_gene: TRBJ2-5
v_gene: TRBV9
abundance: -
d_gene: -
CDR3aa: CASSVSGAEETQYF
CDR3nt: TGTGCCAGCAGCGTTTCAGGGGCTGAAGAGACCCAGTACTTC

j_gene: TRBJ2-5
v_gene: TRBV9
abundance: -
d_gene: -
CDR3aa: CASSAGVETQYF
CDR3nt: TGTGCCAGCAGCGCAGGGGTAGAGACCCAGTACTTC